What follows are 12 T cell receptor beta chains derived from one specimen sequenced in a study of cytomegalovirus exposure and HLA in healthy donors. PCR used 60 Vbeta primers and 13 Jbeta primers. The data were produced by immunoSEQ multiplex PCR, yet TCRdb's version contains in-frame clones alone and is incomplete. The table includes about 110,000 clones, 82% detected once. The sample was PBMCs. These TCRs come from a woman in her late teens or twenties in good health and CMV-seronegative.

This clone was picked up one time. The V and J genes are TRBV11-2 and TRBJ2-7, with TRBD1 matching 7 bases. Looked up from germline, CDR1 is SGHAT and CDR2 is FQNNGV. Trimming cost V 7 bases and J 2 bases; bases outside gene matches: 8. The CDR3 length is 14 residues. The CDR3 region has the DNA TGTGCCAGCACCTCCGGGACAGATCCCTACGAGCAGTACGTC. Protein product: CASTSGTDPYEQYV.

The V call is TRBV28, the J call TRBJ2-2; TRBD1 might be the D (6 bases). In germline, CDR1 is MDHEN, CDR2 SYDVKM. The germline V and J ends were trimmed by 9 bases and 3 bases, with 11 bases remaining between them. This CDR3 spans 13 amino acids. The CDR3 DNA is TGTGCCAGTCACAGGGCGGACACCGGGGAGCTGTTTTTT. Its translation: CASHRADTGELFF. Combining the CDR3 with reference TRBV28 and TRBJ2-2 gives the whole variable domain DVKVTQSSRYLVKRTGEKVFLECVQDMDHENMFWYRQDPGLGLRLIYFSYDVKMKEKGDIPEGYSVSREKKERFSLILESASTNQTSMYLCASHRADTGELFFGEGSRLTVL.

J is TRBJ1-5 and V is TRBV30; D unresolved. CDR3 length: 15 residues. With 2 bases removed from V and 1 base from J, the gap between germline ends came to 12 bases. Germline V gene sequence: CDR1 GTSNPN, CDR2 SVGIG (reference sequence). The CDR3 protein is CAWSTDGRSNQPQHF. The CDR3 coding sequence is TGTGCCTGGAGTACAGATGGGCGAAGCAATCAGCCCCAGCATTTT.

Here the CDR3 DNA reads TGTGCCACCAGCCCGAAGCGGGGAGCCTACGAGCAGTACTTC. Protein sequence: CATSPKRGAYEQYF. J is TRBJ2-7 and V is TRBV15, with 7 bases aligning to TRBD2. Trimming at V came to 5 bases and at J to 2 bases, leaving 6 bases not matched to a gene. The CDR3 totals 14 residues. Germline V CDR1 and CDR2: LNHNV, YYDKDF (reference sequence). Filled out from reference TRBV15 and TRBJ2-7, the complete variable domain reads DAMVIQNPRYQVTQFGKPVTLSCSQTLNHNVMYWYQQKSSQAPKLLFHYYDKDFNNEADTPDNFQSRRPNTSFCFLDIRSPGLGDTAMYLCATSPKRGAYEQYFGPGTRLTVT.

The J gene is TRBJ2-3, the V gene TRBV5-6; possibly TRBD1 for D (6 bases). Per germline, CDR1 SGHDT and CDR2 YYEEEE. V lost 3 bases to trimming and J lost 3 bases, with 20 bases between them. The CDR3 covers 17 residues. CDR3 DNA: TGTGCCAGCAGCTCCGAGTACGGTACAGGGTTAACAGATACGCAGTATTTT. This encodes CASSSEYGTGLTDTQYF.

The rearrangement links TRBV18 to TRBJ1-5; TRBD1 aligns across 11 bases. CDR1 KGHSH and CDR2 LQKENI come from the germline V gene. CDR3 length equals 18 residues. V lost 3 bases and J lost 1; bases outside the gene matches: 8. The CDR3 region is CASSPSGTGGFSNQPQHF. The CDR3 region has the DNA TGTGCCAGCTCACCTTCCGGGACAGGGGGGTTCAGCAATCAGCCCCAGCATTTT.

The DNA for the CDR3 is TGCACCAGCAGAGGAGGGGATGGCTACACCTTC. Translated, it gives CTSRGGDGYTF. This chain connects TRBV1 to TRBJ1-2. TRBV1 is a documented pseudogene. This CDR3 comprises 11 residues.

Points on this clone: The sample contains more than one DNA sequence encoding this CDR3. V gene TRBV7-2 combines with J gene TRBJ1-2; 9 nucleotides align to TRBD1. This CDR3 is 14 amino acids long. The J segment lost 4 bases and the V segment lost 5 bases, leaving 5 bases of the junction unmatched. The germline CDR1 and CDR2 sequences are SGHTA and FQGNSA. CDR3 coding DNA: TGTGCCAGCAGCCCGGACAGGGGATCCTATGGCTACACCTTC. Translation gives CASSPDRGSYGYTF.

This clone was observed a handful of times. The chain combines TRBV6-1 with TRBJ1-3, with TRBD1 matching over 7 bases. The ends lost 1 base at V and 7 bases at J; junction bases unmatched: 10. Germline loops: CDR1 MNHNS, CDR2 SASEGT. This CDR3 has 16 residues. The CDR3 DNA sequence: TGTGCCAGCAGTGAAGGCCGCCACAGGGGAAGGAACACCATATATTTT. Translation gives CASSEGRHRGRNTIYF.

The CDR3 reads CAWNAEDYGYTF. CDR3 coding DNA: TGTGCCTGGAACGCAGAAGACTATGGCTACACCTTC. V and J are TRBV30 and TRBJ1-2; D unresolved. V lost 4 bases and J 3 bases, leaving 9 bases between the germline ends. CDR1 and CDR2 from the germline V gene are GTSNPN and SVGIG (reference sequence). CDR3 length: 12 amino acids.

This clone has only a few counts. The chain recombines TRBV6-5 with TRBJ1-1; TRBD1 is a possible D gene (5 bases). CDR1 MNHEY and CDR2 SVGAGI come from the germline V gene. This CDR3 is 13 amino acids long. Trimming pared 0 bases from V and 8 bases from J, leaving 10 bases between. The CDR3 DNA reads TGTGCCAGCAGTTACTCGGCGGGACCCGAAGCTTTCTTT. As protein: CASSYSAGPEAFF.

J is TRBJ2-2 and V is TRBV30, with TRBD1 matching over 7 bases. The CDR3 length is 14 residues. V trimming: 3 bases; J trimming: 5 bases; junction bases outside the gene matches: 6. Germline CDR1 is GTSNPN and CDR2 is SVGIG (reference sequence). CDR3 in amino acids: CAWRQGPGTGELFF. The CDR3 DNA reads as TGTGCCTGGAGACAGGGGCCGGGGACCGGGGAGCTGTTTTTT.